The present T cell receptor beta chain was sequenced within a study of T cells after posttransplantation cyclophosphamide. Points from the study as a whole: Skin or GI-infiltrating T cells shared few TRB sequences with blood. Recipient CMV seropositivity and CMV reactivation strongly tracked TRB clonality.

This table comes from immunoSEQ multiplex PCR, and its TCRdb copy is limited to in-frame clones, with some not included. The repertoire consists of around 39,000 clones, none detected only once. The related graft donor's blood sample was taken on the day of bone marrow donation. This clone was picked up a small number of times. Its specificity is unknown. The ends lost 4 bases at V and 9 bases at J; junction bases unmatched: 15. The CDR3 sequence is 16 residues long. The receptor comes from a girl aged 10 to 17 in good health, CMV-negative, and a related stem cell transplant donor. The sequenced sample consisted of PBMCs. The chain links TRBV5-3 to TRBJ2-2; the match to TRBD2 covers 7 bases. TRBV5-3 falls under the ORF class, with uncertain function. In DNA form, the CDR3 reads TGTGCCAGAAGCCCTGTGAAGCGGGGAATGTTACGGGAGCTGTTTTTT. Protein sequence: CARSPVKRGMLRELFF.